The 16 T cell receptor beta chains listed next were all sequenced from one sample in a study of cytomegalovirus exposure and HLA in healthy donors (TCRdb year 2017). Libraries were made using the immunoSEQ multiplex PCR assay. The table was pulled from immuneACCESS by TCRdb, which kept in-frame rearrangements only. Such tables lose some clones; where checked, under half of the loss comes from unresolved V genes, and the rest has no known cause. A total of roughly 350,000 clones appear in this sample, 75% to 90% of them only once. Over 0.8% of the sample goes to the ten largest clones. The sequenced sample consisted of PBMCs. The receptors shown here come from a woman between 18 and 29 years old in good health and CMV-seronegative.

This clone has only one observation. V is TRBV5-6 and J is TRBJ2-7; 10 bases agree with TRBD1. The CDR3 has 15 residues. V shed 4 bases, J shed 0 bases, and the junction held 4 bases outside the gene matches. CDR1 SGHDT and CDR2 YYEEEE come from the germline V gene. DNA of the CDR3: TGTGCCAGCAGCCAGACAGGGGGCGGCTCCTACGAGCAGTACTTC. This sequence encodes CASSQTGGGSYEQYF.

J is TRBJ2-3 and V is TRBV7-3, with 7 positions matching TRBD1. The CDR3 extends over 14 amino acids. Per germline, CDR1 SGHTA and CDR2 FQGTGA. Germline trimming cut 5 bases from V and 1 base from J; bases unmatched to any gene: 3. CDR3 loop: CASSLDRGTDTQYF. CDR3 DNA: TGTGCCAGCAGCCTAGACAGGGGCACAGATACGCAGTATTTT.

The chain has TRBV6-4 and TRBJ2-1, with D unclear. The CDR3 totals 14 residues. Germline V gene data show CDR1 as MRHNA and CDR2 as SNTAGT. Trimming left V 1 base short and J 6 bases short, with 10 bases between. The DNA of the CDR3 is TGTGCCAGCAGTGACTGGGCCTCCGGCAATGAGCAGTTCTTC. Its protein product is CASSDWASGNEQFF.

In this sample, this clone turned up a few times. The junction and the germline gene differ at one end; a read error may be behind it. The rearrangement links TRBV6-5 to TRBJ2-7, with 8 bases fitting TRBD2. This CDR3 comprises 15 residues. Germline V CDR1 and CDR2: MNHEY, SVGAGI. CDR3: CASSYAGGTSHEQYF. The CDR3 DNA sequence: TGTGCCAGCAGTTACGCGGGAGGAACCTCCCACGAGCAGTACTTC.

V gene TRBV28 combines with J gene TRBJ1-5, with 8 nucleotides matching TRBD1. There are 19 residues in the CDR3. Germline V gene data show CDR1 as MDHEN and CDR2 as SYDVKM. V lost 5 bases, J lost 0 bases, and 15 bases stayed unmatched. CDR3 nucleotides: TGTGCCAGCAGTAACCCCGGACAGGGCATCCCCTTTAGCAATCAGCCCCAGCATTTT. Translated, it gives CASSNPGQGIPFSNQPQHF. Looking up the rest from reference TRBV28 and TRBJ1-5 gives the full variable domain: DVKVTQSSRYLVKRTGEKVFLECVQDMDHENMFWYRQDPGLGLRLIYFSYDVKMKEKGDIPEGYSVSREKKERFSLILESASTNQTSMYLCASSNPGQGIPFSNQPQHFGDGTRLSIL.

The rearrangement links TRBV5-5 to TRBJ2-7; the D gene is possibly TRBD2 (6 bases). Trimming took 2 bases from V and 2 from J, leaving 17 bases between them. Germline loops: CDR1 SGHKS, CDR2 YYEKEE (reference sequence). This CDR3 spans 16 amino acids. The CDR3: CASSFGPGGRTYEQYF. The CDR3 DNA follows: TGTGCCAGCAGCTTCGGTCCCGGAGGGAGAACCTACGAGCAGTACTTC.

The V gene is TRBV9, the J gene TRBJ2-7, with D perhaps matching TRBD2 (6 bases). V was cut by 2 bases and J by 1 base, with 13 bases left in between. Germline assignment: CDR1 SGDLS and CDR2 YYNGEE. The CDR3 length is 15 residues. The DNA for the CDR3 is TGTGCCAGCAGCGTGGACATAGCGGCTTCCTACGAGCAGTACTTC. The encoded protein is CASSVDIAASYEQYF. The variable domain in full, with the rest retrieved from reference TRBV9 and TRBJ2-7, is DSGVTQTPKHLITATGQRVTLRCSPRSGDLSVYWYQQSLDQGLQFLIQYYNGEERAKGNILERFSAQQFPDLHSELNLSSLELGDSALYFCASSVDIAASYEQYFGPGTRLTVT.

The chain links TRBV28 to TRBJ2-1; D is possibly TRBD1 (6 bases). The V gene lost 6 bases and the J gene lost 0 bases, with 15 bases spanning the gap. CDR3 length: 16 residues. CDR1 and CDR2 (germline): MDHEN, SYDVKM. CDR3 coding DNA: TGTGCCAGCAGCTCGGGACAACTCTACTCCTACAATGAGCAGTTCTTC. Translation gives CASSSGQLYSYNEQFF.

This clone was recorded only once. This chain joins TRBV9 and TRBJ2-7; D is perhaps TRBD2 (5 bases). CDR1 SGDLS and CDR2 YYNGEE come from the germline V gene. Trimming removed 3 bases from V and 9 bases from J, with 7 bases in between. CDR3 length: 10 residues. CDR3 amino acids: CASSARGQYF. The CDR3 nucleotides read TGTGCCAGCAGCGCCCGGGGGCAGTACTTC.

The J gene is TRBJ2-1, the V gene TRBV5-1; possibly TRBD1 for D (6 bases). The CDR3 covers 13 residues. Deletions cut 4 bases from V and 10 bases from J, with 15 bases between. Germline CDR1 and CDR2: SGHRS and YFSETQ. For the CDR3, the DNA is TGCGCCAGCAGCCAGGGGATGGCGCGGGAGCAGTTCTTC. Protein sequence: CASSQGMAREQFF.

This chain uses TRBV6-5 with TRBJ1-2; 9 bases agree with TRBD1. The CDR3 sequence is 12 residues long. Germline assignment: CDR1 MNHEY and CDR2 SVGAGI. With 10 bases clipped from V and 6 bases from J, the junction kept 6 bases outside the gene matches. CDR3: CAIADRGDGYTF. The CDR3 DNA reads TGTGCCATCGCGGACAGGGGAGATGGCTACACCTTC.

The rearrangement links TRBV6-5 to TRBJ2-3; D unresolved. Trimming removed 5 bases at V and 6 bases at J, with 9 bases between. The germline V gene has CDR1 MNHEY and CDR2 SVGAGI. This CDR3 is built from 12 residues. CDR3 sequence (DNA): TGTGCCAGCAGTAGCCTTCGTGATACGCAGTATTTT. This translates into CASSSLRDTQYF.

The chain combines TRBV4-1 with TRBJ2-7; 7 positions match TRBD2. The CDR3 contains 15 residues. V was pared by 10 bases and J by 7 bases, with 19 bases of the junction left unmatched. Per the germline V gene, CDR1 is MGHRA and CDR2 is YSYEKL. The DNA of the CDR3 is TGCGCCACCTCGGGGGATCGGGGAGGGCCTCGTGAGCAGTACTTC. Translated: CATSGDRGGPREQYF.

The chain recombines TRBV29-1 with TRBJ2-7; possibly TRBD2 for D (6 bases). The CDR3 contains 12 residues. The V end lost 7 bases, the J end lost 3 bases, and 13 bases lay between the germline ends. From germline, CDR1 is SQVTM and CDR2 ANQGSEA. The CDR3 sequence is CSAGSGIYEQYF. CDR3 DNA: TGCAGCGCTGGTAGCGGCATCTACGAGCAGTACTTC.

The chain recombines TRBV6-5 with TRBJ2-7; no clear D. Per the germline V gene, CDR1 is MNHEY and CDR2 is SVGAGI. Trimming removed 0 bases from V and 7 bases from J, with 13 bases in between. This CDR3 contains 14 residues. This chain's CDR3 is CASSYSSASREQYF. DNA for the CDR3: TGTGCCAGCAGTTACTCGAGTGCATCACGGGAGCAGTACTTC.

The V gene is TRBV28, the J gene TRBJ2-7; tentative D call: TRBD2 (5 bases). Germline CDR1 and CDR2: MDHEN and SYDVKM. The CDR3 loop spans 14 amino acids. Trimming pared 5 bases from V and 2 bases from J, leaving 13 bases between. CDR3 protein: CASSPGNPTYEQYF. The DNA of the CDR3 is TGTGCCAGCAGTCCCGGGAATCCTACCTACGAGCAGTACTTC.